This T cell receptor (beta chain) was found in a study of T cell changes during pregnancy in multiple sclerosis. This CDR3 region has 13 residues. In germline, CDR1 is SGHRS, CDR2 YFSETQ. Trimming cost V 2 bases and J 5 bases, with 10 bases left between them. Assay: immunoSEQ multiplex PCR; the TCRdb copy retains only in-frame clones and omits some. The repertoire has fewer than 85,000 clones, around 89% of them found once; the top ten carry over 1.5%. The sample in question was peripheral blood, obtained before pregnancy. The rearrangement links TRBV5-1 to TRBJ2-5; D is unresolved. The clonotype comes from a female donor with multiple sclerosis, enrolled in a pregnancy study. This CDR3 reads CASSFSVVETQYF. The DNA of the CDR3 is TGCGCCAGCAGCTTCTCCGTTGTGGAGACCCAGTACTTC.